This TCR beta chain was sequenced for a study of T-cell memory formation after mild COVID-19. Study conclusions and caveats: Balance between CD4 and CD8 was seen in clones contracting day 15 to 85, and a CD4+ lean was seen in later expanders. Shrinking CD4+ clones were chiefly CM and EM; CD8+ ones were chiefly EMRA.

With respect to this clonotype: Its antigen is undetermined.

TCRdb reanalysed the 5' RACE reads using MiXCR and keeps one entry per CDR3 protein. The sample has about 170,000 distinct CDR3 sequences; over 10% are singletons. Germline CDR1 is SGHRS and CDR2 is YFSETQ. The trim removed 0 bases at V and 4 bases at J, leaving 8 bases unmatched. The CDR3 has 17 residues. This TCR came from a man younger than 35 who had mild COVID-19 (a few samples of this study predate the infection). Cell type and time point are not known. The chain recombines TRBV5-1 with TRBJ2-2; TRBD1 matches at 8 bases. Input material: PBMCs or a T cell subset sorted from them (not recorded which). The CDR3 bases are TGCGCCAGCAGCTTGGATTACAGGGGGGCAATCACCGGGGAGCTGTTTTTT. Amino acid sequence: CASSLDYRGAITGELFF.